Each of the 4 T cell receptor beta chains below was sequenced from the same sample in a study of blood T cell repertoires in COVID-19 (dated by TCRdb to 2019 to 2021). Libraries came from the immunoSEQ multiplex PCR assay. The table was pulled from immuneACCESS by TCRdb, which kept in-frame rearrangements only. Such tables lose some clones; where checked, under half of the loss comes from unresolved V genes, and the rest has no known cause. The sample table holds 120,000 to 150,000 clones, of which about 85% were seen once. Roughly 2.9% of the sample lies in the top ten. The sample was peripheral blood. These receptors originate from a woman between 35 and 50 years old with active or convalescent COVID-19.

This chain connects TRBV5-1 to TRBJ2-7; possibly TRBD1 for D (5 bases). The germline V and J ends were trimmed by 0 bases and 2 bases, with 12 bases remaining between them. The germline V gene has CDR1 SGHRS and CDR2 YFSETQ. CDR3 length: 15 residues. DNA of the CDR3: TGCGCCAGCAGCTTGGCCCAGGGCTCACCCTACGAGCAGTACTTC. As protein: CASSLAQGSPYEQYF.

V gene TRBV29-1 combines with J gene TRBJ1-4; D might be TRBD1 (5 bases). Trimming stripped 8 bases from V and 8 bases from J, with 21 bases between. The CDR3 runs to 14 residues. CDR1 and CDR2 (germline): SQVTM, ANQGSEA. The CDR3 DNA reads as TGCAGCCCGGAGGGGAGGTCAAGAATGGAAAAACTGTTTTTT. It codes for CSPEGRSRMEKLFF.

CDR3 sequence: CATQLGDNQPQHF. The CDR3 DNA sequence: TGTGCCACCCAGCTTGGAGACAATCAGCCCCAGCATTTT. The chain joins TRBV5-5 to TRBJ1-5, with D unclear. Trimming took off 9 bases at V and 3 bases at J, with 13 bases between the two ends. The germline CDR1 and CDR2 sequences are SGHKS and YYEKEE (reference sequence). The CDR3 runs 13 residues.

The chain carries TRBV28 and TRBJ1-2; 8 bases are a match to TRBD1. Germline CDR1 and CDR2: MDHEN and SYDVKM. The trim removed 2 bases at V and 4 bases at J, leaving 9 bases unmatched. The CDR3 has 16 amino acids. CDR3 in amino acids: CASSLRSGRGPYGYTF. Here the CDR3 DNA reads TGTGCCAGCAGTTTACGATCCGGCAGGGGGCCCTATGGCTACACCTTC.